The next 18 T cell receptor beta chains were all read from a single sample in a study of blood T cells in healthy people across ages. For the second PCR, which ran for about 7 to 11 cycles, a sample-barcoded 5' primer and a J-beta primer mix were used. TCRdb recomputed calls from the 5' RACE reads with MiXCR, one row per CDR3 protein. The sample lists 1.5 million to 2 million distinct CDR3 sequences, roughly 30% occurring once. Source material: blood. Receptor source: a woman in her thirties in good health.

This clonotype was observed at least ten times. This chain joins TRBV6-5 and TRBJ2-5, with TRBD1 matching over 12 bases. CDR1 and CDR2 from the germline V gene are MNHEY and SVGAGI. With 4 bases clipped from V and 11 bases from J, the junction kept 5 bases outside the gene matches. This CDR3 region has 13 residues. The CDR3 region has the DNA TGTGCCAGCAGTTTGGGACAGGGGGCATGGCAGTACTTC. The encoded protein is CASSLGQGAWQYF.

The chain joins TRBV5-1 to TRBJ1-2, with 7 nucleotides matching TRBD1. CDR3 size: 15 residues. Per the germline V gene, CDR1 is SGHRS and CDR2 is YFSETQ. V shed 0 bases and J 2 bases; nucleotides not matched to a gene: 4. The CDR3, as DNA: TGCGCCAGCAGCTTGGCCGGGACAGAGAACTATGGCTACACCTTC. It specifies CASSLAGTENYGYTF. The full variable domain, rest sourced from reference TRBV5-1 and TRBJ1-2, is KAGVTQTPRYLIKTRGQQVTLSCSPISGHRSVSWYQQTPGQGLQFLFEYFSETQRNKGNFPGRFSGRQFSNSRSEMNVSTLELGDSALYLCASSLAGTENYGYTFGSGTRLTVV.

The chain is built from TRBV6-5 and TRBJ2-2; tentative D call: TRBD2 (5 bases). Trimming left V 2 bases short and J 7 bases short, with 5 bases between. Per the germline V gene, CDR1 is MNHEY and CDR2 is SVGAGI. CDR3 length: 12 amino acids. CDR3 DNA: TGTGCCAGCAGTTACGAGGGCGGGGAGCTGTTTTTT. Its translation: CASSYEGGELFF.

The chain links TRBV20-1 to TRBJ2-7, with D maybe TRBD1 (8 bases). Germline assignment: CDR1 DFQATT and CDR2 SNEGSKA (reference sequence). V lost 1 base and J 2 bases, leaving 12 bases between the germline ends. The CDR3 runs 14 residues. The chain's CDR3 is CSARVQGGAYEQYF. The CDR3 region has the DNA TGCAGTGCTAGAGTACAGGGGGGGGCCTACGAGCAGTACTTC.

The CDR3 sequence is CSALTGETQYF. The CDR3 DNA reads TGCAGTGCTTTAACGGGAGAGACCCAGTACTTC. This chain links TRBV20-1 with TRBJ2-5, with D unclear. Trimming took 5 bases from V and 4 from J, leaving 8 bases between them. Germline loops: CDR1 DFQATT, CDR2 SNEGSKA (reference sequence). The CDR3 consists of 11 residues.

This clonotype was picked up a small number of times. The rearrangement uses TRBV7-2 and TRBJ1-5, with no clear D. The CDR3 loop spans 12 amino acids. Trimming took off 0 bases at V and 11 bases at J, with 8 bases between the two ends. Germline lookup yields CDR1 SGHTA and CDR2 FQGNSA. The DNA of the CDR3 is TGTGCCAGCAGCTTAGCGGGTGGCTCCCAGCATTTT. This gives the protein CASSLAGGSQHF.

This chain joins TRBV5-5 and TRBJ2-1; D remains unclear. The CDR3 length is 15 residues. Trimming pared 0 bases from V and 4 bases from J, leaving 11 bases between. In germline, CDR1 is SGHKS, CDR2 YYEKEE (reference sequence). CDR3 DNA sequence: TGTGCCAGCAGCTTGGCCGCACAGAGATACAATGAGCAGTTCTTC. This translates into CASSLAAQRYNEQFF.

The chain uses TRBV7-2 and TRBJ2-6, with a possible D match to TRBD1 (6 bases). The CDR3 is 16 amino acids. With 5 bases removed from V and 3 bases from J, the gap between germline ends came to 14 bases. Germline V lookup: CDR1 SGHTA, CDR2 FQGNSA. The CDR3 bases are TGTGCCAGCAGCCTGGACAGTTCGGTTGGGGCCAACGTCCTGACTTTC. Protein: CASSLDSSVGANVLTF.

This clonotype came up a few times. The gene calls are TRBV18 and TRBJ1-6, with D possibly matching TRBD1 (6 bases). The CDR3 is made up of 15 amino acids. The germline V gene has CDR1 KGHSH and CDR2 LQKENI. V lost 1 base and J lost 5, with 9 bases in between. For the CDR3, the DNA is TGTGCCAGCTCACCACGACAGGTTGATAATTCACCCCTCCACTTT. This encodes CASSPRQVDNSPLHF.

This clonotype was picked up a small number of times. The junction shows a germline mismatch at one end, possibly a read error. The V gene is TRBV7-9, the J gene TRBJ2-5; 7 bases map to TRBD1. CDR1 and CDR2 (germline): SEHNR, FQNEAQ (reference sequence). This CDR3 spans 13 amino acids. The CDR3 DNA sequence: TGTTCCAGCAGTTCTACAGGGGCCAAGACCCAGTACTTC. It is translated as CSSSSTGAKTQYF.

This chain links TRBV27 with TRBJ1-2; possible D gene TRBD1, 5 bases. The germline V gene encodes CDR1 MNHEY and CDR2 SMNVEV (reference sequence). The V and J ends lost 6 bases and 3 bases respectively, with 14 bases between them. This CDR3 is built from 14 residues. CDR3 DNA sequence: TGTGCCAGCAGCCCACAGTTCAGGGACTATGGCTACACCTTC. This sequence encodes CASSPQFRDYGYTF.

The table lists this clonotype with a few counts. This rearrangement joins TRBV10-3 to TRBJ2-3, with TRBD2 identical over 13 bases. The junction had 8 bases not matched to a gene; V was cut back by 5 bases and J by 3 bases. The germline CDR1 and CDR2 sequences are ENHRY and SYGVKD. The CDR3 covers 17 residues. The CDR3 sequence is CAISLERTSGSTDTQYF. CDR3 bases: TGTGCCATCAGTCTTGAGAGGACTAGCGGGAGTACAGATACGCAGTATTTT.

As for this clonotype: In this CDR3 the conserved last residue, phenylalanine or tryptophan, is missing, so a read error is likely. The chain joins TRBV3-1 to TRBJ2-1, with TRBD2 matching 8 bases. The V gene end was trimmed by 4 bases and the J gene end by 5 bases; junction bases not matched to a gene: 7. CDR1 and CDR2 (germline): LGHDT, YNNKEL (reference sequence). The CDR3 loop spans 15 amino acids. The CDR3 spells CASSPSGGVNNEQFC. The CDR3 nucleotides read TGTGCCAGCAGCCCCTCGGGGGGGGTTAACAATGAGCAGTTCTGC.

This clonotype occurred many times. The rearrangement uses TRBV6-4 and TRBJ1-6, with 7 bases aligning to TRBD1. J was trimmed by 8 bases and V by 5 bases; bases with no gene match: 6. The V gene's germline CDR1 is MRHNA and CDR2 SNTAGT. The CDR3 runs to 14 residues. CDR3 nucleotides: TGTGCCAGCAGTACCGGACAGGACTATTCACCCCTCCACTTT. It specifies CASSTGQDYSPLHF.

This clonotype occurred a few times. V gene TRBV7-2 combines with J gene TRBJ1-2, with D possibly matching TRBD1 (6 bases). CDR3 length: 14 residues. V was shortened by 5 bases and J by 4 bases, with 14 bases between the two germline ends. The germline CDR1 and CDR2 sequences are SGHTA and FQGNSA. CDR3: CASSPYNRVYGYTF. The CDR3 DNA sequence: TGTGCCAGCAGCCCCTACAACAGGGTCTATGGCTACACCTTC.

CDR3 bases: TGTGCCAGCAGTTCGACAGGGAGTGAGGAGACCCAGTACTTC. Amino acid sequence: CASSSTGSEETQYF. The chain is built from TRBV12-3 or TRBV12-4 and TRBJ2-5, with TRBD1 matching over 7 bases. With 4 bases clipped from V and 5 bases from J, the junction kept 7 bases outside the gene matches. This CDR3 is built from 14 residues.

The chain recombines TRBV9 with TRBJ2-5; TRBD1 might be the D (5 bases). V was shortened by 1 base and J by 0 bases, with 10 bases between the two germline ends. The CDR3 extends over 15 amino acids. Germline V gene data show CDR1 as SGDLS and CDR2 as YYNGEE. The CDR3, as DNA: TGTGCCAGCAGCGTAACAGGCCATCACCAAGAGACCCAGTACTTC. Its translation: CASSVTGHHQETQYF.

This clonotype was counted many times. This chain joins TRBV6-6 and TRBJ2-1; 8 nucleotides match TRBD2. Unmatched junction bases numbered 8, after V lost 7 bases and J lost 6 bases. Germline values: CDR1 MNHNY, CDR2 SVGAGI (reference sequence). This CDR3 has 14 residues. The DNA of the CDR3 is TGTGCCAGCAAACCCCCCGGGGGGGGCAATGAGCAGTTCTTC. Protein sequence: CASKPPGGGNEQFF.